The rows below give T cell receptor beta chains drawn from one sample of a study of blood T cell repertoires in COVID-19. Only in-frame clones appear in the TCRdb table, and some are missing; sequencing was by immunoSEQ multiplex PCR. The top ten clones hold 12% of a sample with around 130,000 clones, approximately 80% of them seen once. Source material: peripheral blood. These receptors all stem from a woman aged 55-69 years with acute or convalescent COVID-19. The CDR3 runs from the conserved cysteine through the conserved F or W. Fields, in order: J gene, clone size, D gene, V gene, CDR3 DNA, CDR3 protein. D genes are given only for firm matches. Size is stated for part of the rows, as once, few or many counts, or as a class when the clone is expanded.

j_gene: TRBJ1-2
abundance: NA
d_gene: TRBD1
v_gene: TRBV11-2
CDR3nt: TGTGCCAGCAGCTTAGGGGACAGAATTGTGGACACCTTC
CDR3aa: CASSLGDRIVDTF

j_gene: TRBJ1-3
abundance: NA
d_gene: TRBD1
v_gene: TRBV7-3
CDR3nt: TGTGCCAGCAGCCCTGGGACAGGGGGAGTTGGCGGCTCTGGAAACACCATATATTTT
CDR3aa: CASSPGTGGVGGSGNTIYF

j_gene: TRBJ2-2
abundance: NA
d_gene: TRBD2
v_gene: TRBV7-3
CDR3nt: TGTGCCAGCAGCTTAAGTCCGGAGCGGGGGGCCACCGGGGAGCTGTTTTTT
CDR3aa: CASSLSPERGATGELFF

j_gene: TRBJ1-5
abundance: few
d_gene: TRBD1
v_gene: TRBV19
CDR3nt: TGTGCCAGTAGTGAACTATCACGGACAGGTGGGAATCAGCCCCAGCATTTT
CDR3aa: CASSELSRTGGNQPQHF

j_gene: TRBJ2-5
abundance: NA
d_gene: TRBD2
v_gene: TRBV24-1
CDR3nt: TGTGCCACCAGTGACTCACTAGCGGGAGCTTCGAGGGAGACCCAGTACTTC
CDR3aa: CATSDSLAGASRETQYF

j_gene: TRBJ1-2
abundance: NA
d_gene: NA
v_gene: TRBV5-4
CDR3nt: TGTGCCAGCAGCTTTTGGACAGCATCTAACTATGGCTACACCTTC
CDR3aa: CASSFWTASNYGYTF

j_gene: TRBJ1-2
abundance: NA
d_gene: NA
v_gene: TRBV6-6
CDR3nt: TGTGCCAGCAGTTACTCGATTAGTGGCTACACCTTC
CDR3aa: CASSYSISGYTF

j_gene: TRBJ1-1
abundance: NA
d_gene: NA
v_gene: TRBV3-1/TRBV3-2
CDR3nt: TGTGCCAGCAGCCAGGGCCCACTACAGGGAAGCACTGAAGCTTTCTTT
CDR3aa: CASSQGPLQGSTEAFF

j_gene: TRBJ1-1
abundance: NA
d_gene: NA
v_gene: TRBV28
CDR3nt: TGTGCCAGCAGTACTACCGCGGGGGGGGATATATGGACTGAAGCTTTCTTT
CDR3aa: CASSTTAGGDIWTEAFF

j_gene: TRBJ1-3
abundance: NA
d_gene: NA
v_gene: TRBV7-8
CDR3nt: TGTGCCAGCAGCCCGAGGGGGGGCTCTGGAAACACCATATATTTT
CDR3aa: CASSPRGGSGNTIYF

j_gene: TRBJ1-1
abundance: NA
d_gene: NA
v_gene: TRBV6-1
CDR3nt: TGTGCCAGCAGTGAGCTGGGACACCGGCAGGAAGCTTTCTTT
CDR3aa: CASSELGHRQEAFF

j_gene: TRBJ2-2
abundance: NA
d_gene: NA
v_gene: TRBV24-1
CDR3nt: TGTGCCACCAGTGATTCGGGGGTTCGGGCCGGGGAGCTGTTTTTT
CDR3aa: CATSDSGVRAGELFF

j_gene: TRBJ2-1
abundance: NA
d_gene: TRBD1
v_gene: TRBV15
CDR3nt: TGTGCCACCAGCAAGCCAGGGGGAAGGAATGAGCAGTTCTTC
CDR3aa: CATSKPGGRNEQFF

j_gene: TRBJ1-1
abundance: NA
d_gene: TRBD1
v_gene: TRBV3-1/TRBV3-2
CDR3nt: TGTGCCAGCAGCACGGGACAGACGAACACTGAAGCTTTCTTT
CDR3aa: CASSTGQTNTEAFF

j_gene: TRBJ1-1
abundance: NA
d_gene: NA
v_gene: TRBV3-1/TRBV3-2
CDR3nt: TGTGCCAGCAGCCGGAGTCGTCTAAACACTGAAGCTTTCTTT
CDR3aa: CASSRSRLNTEAFF

j_gene: TRBJ1-5
abundance: NA
d_gene: NA
v_gene: TRBV6-6
CDR3nt: TGTGCCAGTACACAGGGAGGGGCTGGTCAGCCCCAGCATTTT
CDR3aa: CASTQGGAGQPQHF

j_gene: TRBJ2-3
abundance: NA
d_gene: TRBD1
v_gene: TRBV10-3
CDR3nt: TGTGCCGCCCTGCCAGCGACAGGGGGGACAGATACGCAGTATTTT
CDR3aa: CAALPATGGTDTQYF

j_gene: TRBJ1-6
abundance: NA
d_gene: TRBD1
v_gene: TRBV5-4
CDR3nt: TGTGCCAGCAGCTCCCGGGACAGGATTACACCCCTCCACTTT
CDR3aa: CASSSRDRITPLHF

j_gene: TRBJ2-5
abundance: once
d_gene: TRBD1
v_gene: TRBV10-3
CDR3nt: TGTGCCATCAGTGAGTTGGGGACAGGGGGCAAAGAGACCCAGTACTTC
CDR3aa: CAISELGTGGKETQYF

j_gene: TRBJ2-3
abundance: NA
d_gene: NA
v_gene: TRBV19
CDR3nt: TGTGCCAGTAAAACTAGTGATACAGATACGCAGTATTTT
CDR3aa: CASKTSDTDTQYF

j_gene: TRBJ1-5
abundance: NA
d_gene: NA
v_gene: TRBV4-1
CDR3nt: TGCGCCAGCAGCCAAGACAGTGTAAATCAGCCCCAGCATTTT
CDR3aa: CASSQDSVNQPQHF

j_gene: TRBJ1-1
abundance: NA
d_gene: NA
v_gene: TRBV21-1
CDR3nt: TGTGCCAGCAACGAGGGTTGGGAGACTGAAGCTTTCTTT
CDR3aa: CASNEGWETEAFF

j_gene: TRBJ1-1
abundance: NA
d_gene: NA
v_gene: TRBV19
CDR3nt: TGTGCCAGTAATGGAGCTGCTAATGAAGCTTTCTTT
CDR3aa: CASNGAANEAFF

j_gene: TRBJ1-1
abundance: NA
d_gene: NA
v_gene: TRBV12-5
CDR3nt: TGTGCTAGTGGTTTGGTATCGTTCACTGAAGCTTTCTTT
CDR3aa: CASGLVSFTEAFF

j_gene: TRBJ1-6
abundance: NA
d_gene: NA
v_gene: TRBV18
CDR3nt: TGTGCCAGCTCACCCCGGGACTCTTATAATTCACCCCTCCACTTT
CDR3aa: CASSPRDSYNSPLHF

j_gene: TRBJ2-7
abundance: NA
d_gene: NA
v_gene: TRBV7-9
CDR3nt: TGTGCCAGCACCCCCGGGACATGGGACGGACAGCAGTACTTC
CDR3aa: CASTPGTWDGQQYF

j_gene: TRBJ2-1
abundance: NA
d_gene: TRBD1
v_gene: TRBV6-5
CDR3nt: TGTGCCAGCAGTTTTCAAGGACAGGGAGGTCGGGAGGAGCAGTTCTTC
CDR3aa: CASSFQGQGGREEQFF

j_gene: TRBJ1-1
abundance: NA
d_gene: NA
v_gene: TRBV4-1
CDR3nt: TGCGCCAGCAGCCAAGATAACGGCGGCACTGAAGCTTTCTTT
CDR3aa: CASSQDNGGTEAFF

j_gene: TRBJ1-2
abundance: NA
d_gene: NA
v_gene: TRBV5-1
CDR3nt: TGCGCCAGCAGCCAGGACAGCCGGGAACTCTATGGCTACACCTTC
CDR3aa: CASSQDSRELYGYTF

j_gene: TRBJ1-4
abundance: NA
d_gene: TRBD1
v_gene: TRBV15
CDR3nt: TGTGCCACCAGCAGAGCGGACAGGTGGGGGGAAAAACTGTTTTTT
CDR3aa: CATSRADRWGEKLFF

j_gene: TRBJ1-2
abundance: NA
d_gene: TRBD1
v_gene: TRBV20-1
CDR3nt: TGCAGTGCTAGTGAAGCCGGACAGGGGGCGTTTCCCTATGGCTACACCTTC
CDR3aa: CSASEAGQGAFPYGYTF

j_gene: TRBJ1-6
abundance: once
d_gene: TRBD1
v_gene: TRBV6-6
CDR3nt: TGTGCCAGCAGTTACCTGGGACAGGGGGATTCACCCCTCCACTTT
CDR3aa: CASSYLGQGDSPLHF

j_gene: TRBJ1-2
abundance: NA
d_gene: NA
v_gene: TRBV19
CDR3nt: TGTGCCAGTAGTAGAAGTCCAGGGCATGGCTACACCTTC
CDR3aa: CASSRSPGHGYTF

j_gene: TRBJ1-2
abundance: NA
d_gene: TRBD1
v_gene: TRBV4-1
CDR3nt: TGCGCCAGCAGCCAAGATCAAAAGAGGACAGGGTCTAACTATGGCTACACCTTC
CDR3aa: CASSQDQKRTGSNYGYTF

j_gene: TRBJ1-6
abundance: NA
d_gene: NA
v_gene: TRBV7-9
CDR3nt: TGTGCCAGCAGTATCGGACCGGACAGAGATAATTCACCCCTCCACTTT
CDR3aa: CASSIGPDRDNSPLHF

j_gene: TRBJ2-1
abundance: NA
d_gene: NA
v_gene: TRBV30
CDR3nt: TGTGCCTGGAGAAGGAGCGAGCATTACAATGAGCAGTTCTTC
CDR3aa: CAWRRSEHYNEQFF

j_gene: TRBJ2-1
abundance: NA
d_gene: NA
v_gene: TRBV5-6
CDR3nt: TGTGCCAGCAGCTTCGGAGGAGCACCAAACAATGAGCAGTTCTTC
CDR3aa: CASSFGGAPNNEQFF

j_gene: TRBJ2-3
abundance: NA
d_gene: NA
v_gene: TRBV7-2
CDR3nt: TGTGCCAGCAGCTCAGAAGTATTTCACCGGGACATAGGCACAGATACGCAGTATTTT
CDR3aa: CASSSEVFHRDIGTDTQYF

j_gene: TRBJ1-3
abundance: NA
d_gene: NA
v_gene: TRBV11-2
CDR3nt: TGTGCCAGCAGCTTAAATCCCGCCCGAAGTGCGGGAAACACCATATATTTT
CDR3aa: CASSLNPARSAGNTIYF

j_gene: TRBJ1-3
abundance: NA
d_gene: NA
v_gene: TRBV2
CDR3nt: TGTGCCAGCAGCCCCACGACAGCCTTCTCTGGAAACACCATATATTTT
CDR3aa: CASSPTTAFSGNTIYF

j_gene: TRBJ2-1
abundance: few
d_gene: NA
v_gene: TRBV5-1
CDR3nt: TGCGCCAGCAGCTTGAACACAGGGAAAGCCAATGAGCAGTTCTTC
CDR3aa: CASSLNTGKANEQFF

j_gene: TRBJ1-5
abundance: NA
d_gene: NA
v_gene: TRBV12-3/TRBV12-4
CDR3nt: TGTGCCAGCAGATCTATAAGCAATCAGCCCCAGCATTTT
CDR3aa: CASRSISNQPQHF

j_gene: TRBJ1-6
abundance: NA
d_gene: NA
v_gene: TRBV14
CDR3nt: TGTGCCAGCAGCCAAGACAGGGCTAGATCACCCCTCCACTTT
CDR3aa: CASSQDRARSPLHF

j_gene: TRBJ1-2
abundance: NA
d_gene: NA
v_gene: TRBV2
CDR3nt: TGTGCCAGCAGTGCCAGGGGTCTAGGCTACACCTTC
CDR3aa: CASSARGLGYTF

j_gene: TRBJ2-7
abundance: NA
d_gene: NA
v_gene: TRBV5-4
CDR3nt: TGTGCCAGCAGCCTAGGGACAGAGCAGTACTTC
CDR3aa: CASSLGTEQYF

j_gene: TRBJ1-2
abundance: NA
d_gene: NA
v_gene: TRBV6-5
CDR3nt: TGTGCCAGCAGTTATCACCCAGGGCGGGGGGACTATGGCTACACCTTC
CDR3aa: CASSYHPGRGDYGYTF

j_gene: TRBJ2-7
abundance: NA
d_gene: TRBD2
v_gene: TRBV10-3
CDR3nt: TGTGCCATCCAGGGGAAACTAGCGGCCCACGAGCAGTACTTC
CDR3aa: CAIQGKLAAHEQYF

j_gene: TRBJ1-5
abundance: NA
d_gene: NA
v_gene: TRBV27
CDR3nt: TGTGCCAGCAGTCGAAGCGGGGGGAATCAGCCCCAGCATTTT
CDR3aa: CASSRSGGNQPQHF

j_gene: TRBJ2-1
abundance: NA
d_gene: TRBD1
v_gene: TRBV7-3
CDR3nt: TGTGCCAGCAGCCCAGGGACAGTGGGTGAGCAGTTCTTC
CDR3aa: CASSPGTVGEQFF

j_gene: TRBJ1-3
abundance: once
d_gene: TRBD1
v_gene: TRBV30
CDR3nt: TGTGCCTGGACCCGGGACAGGGCTTCTGGAAACACCATATATTTT
CDR3aa: CAWTRDRASGNTIYF

j_gene: TRBJ1-1
abundance: NA
d_gene: TRBD1
v_gene: TRBV2
CDR3nt: TGTGCCAGCAGTGAAAGGGGGCTATTGAACACTGAAGCTTTCTTT
CDR3aa: CASSERGLLNTEAFF

j_gene: TRBJ2-7
abundance: NA
d_gene: TRBD2
v_gene: TRBV6-2/TRBV6-3
CDR3nt: TGTGCCAGCAGTACGTCTAGCGGTGTCGCCTACGAGCAGTACTTC
CDR3aa: CASSTSSGVAYEQYF

j_gene: TRBJ1-1
abundance: NA
d_gene: NA
v_gene: TRBV6-5
CDR3nt: TGTGCCAGCATCAGACCGGGGGGGTGGGCTGAAGCTTTCTTT
CDR3aa: CASIRPGGWAEAFF

j_gene: TRBJ2-1
abundance: NA
d_gene: TRBD2
v_gene: TRBV30
CDR3nt: TGTGCCTGGAGGGGCCCCGCGGGGGTTGAGCAGTTCTTC
CDR3aa: CAWRGPAGVEQFF

j_gene: TRBJ2-1
abundance: NA
d_gene: TRBD2
v_gene: TRBV2
CDR3nt: TGTGCCAGCCCCAGCGGGACTAGCTCCTACAATGAGCAGTTCTTC
CDR3aa: CASPSGTSSYNEQFF

j_gene: TRBJ1-5
abundance: NA
d_gene: NA
v_gene: TRBV19
CDR3nt: TGTGCCAGTAGTCAAGACAGGCTAAGCAATCAGCCCCAGCATTTT
CDR3aa: CASSQDRLSNQPQHF

j_gene: TRBJ2-5
abundance: once
d_gene: TRBD1
v_gene: TRBV25-1
CDR3nt: TGTGCCAGCGGCAGACAGGGGAAGCAAGAGACCCAGTACTTC
CDR3aa: CASGRQGKQETQYF

j_gene: TRBJ2-2
abundance: NA
d_gene: NA
v_gene: TRBV7-8
CDR3nt: TGTGCCAGCAGCTTACTGACAGGCTCAAACACCGGGGAGCTGTTTTTT
CDR3aa: CASSLLTGSNTGELFF

j_gene: TRBJ1-2
abundance: once
d_gene: NA
v_gene: TRBV7-9
CDR3nt: TGTGCCAGCGGACCCGGAGGGCCTTACTATGGCTACACCTTC
CDR3aa: CASGPGGPYYGYTF

j_gene: TRBJ1-2
abundance: NA
d_gene: TRBD1
v_gene: TRBV18
CDR3nt: TGTGCCAGCTTCATTGACAGGGACTATGGCTACACCTTC
CDR3aa: CASFIDRDYGYTF